Presented here are 9 T cell receptor beta chains from one specimen sequenced in a study of OX40 agonist ivuxolimab in advanced cancers. Here immunoSEQ multiplex PCR was the method, and the copy in TCRdb shows in-frame clones only, minus some. The sample includes about 48,000 clones, roughly 89% seen only once; the top ten take around half. The sequencing here drew on CD4+ or CD8+ T cells sorted from blood, taken in a trial of the OX40 agonist ivuxolimab. The receptors originated from an adult with an advanced solid tumor such as melanoma, head and neck, liver or kidney cancer.

The rearrangement joins TRBV13 to TRBJ2-3; 7 bases match TRBD1. This CDR3 has 18 amino acids. Germline V gives CDR1 PRHDT, CDR2 FYEKMQ (reference sequence). V was clipped by 3 bases and J by 1 base; unmatched bases: 13. The CDR3: CASSFPTGPFEGTDTQYF. The DNA of the CDR3 is TGTGCCAGCAGCTTTCCGACAGGGCCCTTCGAGGGCACAGATACGCAGTATTTT.

This clone has just one count. This chain links TRBV10-2 with TRBJ2-7; no clear D gene. Trimming left V 0 bases short and J 0 bases short, with 3 bases between. Looked up from germline, CDR1 is WSHSY and CDR2 is SAAADI. This CDR3 is 13 amino acids long. CDR3 in amino acids: CASSESVSYEQYF. The DNA for the CDR3 is TGCGCCAGCAGTGAGTCAGTCTCCTACGAGCAGTACTTC.

This rearrangement joins TRBV7-9 to TRBJ1-2; D may be TRBD1 (5 bases). The CDR3 is 14 residues long. Trimming took off 4 bases at V and 2 bases at J, with 11 bases between the two ends. In germline, CDR1 is SEHNR, CDR2 FQNEAQ (reference sequence). In nucleotides, the CDR3 is TGTGCCAGCAGCTCCCCGGACATAAACTATGGCTACACCTTC. It encodes CASSSPDINYGYTF.

The V and J genes are TRBV6-5 and TRBJ1-2; weak D call: TRBD1 (5 bases). The CDR3 has 14 residues. Per the germline V gene, CDR1 is MNHEY and CDR2 is SVGAGI. V gave up 4 bases and J gave up 4 bases, with 13 bases separating them. In nucleotides, the CDR3 is TGTGCCAGCAGTTCTGGGGGGAGCGGCTATGGCTACACCTTC. This encodes CASSSGGSGYGYTF.

V usage is TRBV9 and J usage is TRBJ1-2; D call uncertain. CDR1 and CDR2 from the germline V gene are SGDLS and YYNGEE. This CDR3 has 15 amino acids. The V and J ends lost 0 bases and 3 bases respectively, with 12 bases between them. CDR3 amino acids: CASSVGGVMDYGYTF. The CDR3 DNA reads TGTGCCAGCAGCGTAGGCGGGGTTATGGACTATGGCTACACCTTC. The full variable domain, rest sourced from reference TRBV9 and TRBJ1-2, is DSGVTQTPKHLITATGQRVTLRCSPRSGDLSVYWYQQSLDQGLQFLIQYYNGEERAKGNILERFSAQQFPDLHSELNLSSLELGDSALYFCASSVGGVMDYGYTFGSGTRLTVV.

J is TRBJ2-5 and V is TRBV6-5, with 7 bases that match TRBD1. The germline gives CDR1 MNHEY, CDR2 SVGAGI. The CDR3 sequence is 14 residues long. With V trimmed by 5 bases and J by 4 bases, 7 bases remained unmatched. CDR3 loop: CASSTRYRGETQYF. CDR3 in DNA: TGTGCCAGCAGTACCAGATACAGGGGAGAGACCCAGTACTTC.

The chain recombines TRBV30 with TRBJ2-2; D perhaps matches TRBD1 (6 bases). Trimming cost V 3 bases and J 8 bases, with 13 bases left between them. The CDR3 covers 13 residues. Looked up from germline, CDR1 is GTSNPN and CDR2 is SVGIG (reference sequence). The CDR3: CAWSEYTGGELFF. In DNA, the CDR3 is TGTGCCTGGAGCGAATATACAGGGGGGGAGCTGTTTTTT.

The V gene is TRBV5-4, the J gene TRBJ2-7; D might be TRBD1 or TRBD2, each matching 5 bases. The CDR3 consists of 14 residues. Per germline, CDR1 SGHNT and CDR2 YYREEE (reference sequence). V lost 4 bases and J 2 bases, leaving 13 bases between the germline ends. CDR3 amino acids: CASSDWGSPYEQYF. CDR3 coding DNA: TGTGCCAGCAGCGATTGGGGGTCCCCCTACGAGCAGTACTTC.

In its sample, this clone was seen once. The chain is built from TRBV2 and TRBJ2-2; a possible D gene is TRBD2 (5 bases). CDR3 length: 15 amino acids. Germline-derived CDR1 and CDR2 are SNHLY and FYNNEI. Deletions cut 6 bases from V and 1 base from J, with 12 bases between. CDR3 loop: CASSPGIGNTGELFF. CDR3 bases: TGTGCCAGCAGCCCCGGGATAGGGAACACCGGGGAGCTGTTTTTT.